The 8 T cell receptor beta chains below all came from one sample that was sequenced in a study of cytomegalovirus exposure and HLA in healthy donors (TCRdb year 2017). The library was built by means of the immunoSEQ multiplex PCR assay. As stored in TCRdb, this immuneACCESS dataset retains in-frame rearrangements with V and J assigned. A fraction of the clones does not appear; measured against another copy, unresolved V genes explain less than half of the discrepancy, and the remainder lacks a known reason. For this sample there are 200,000 or so clones; about 86% appear just once. The ten most abundant clones make up around 3% of the sample. The specimen was PBMCs. All receptors come from a woman younger than 35 in good health and CMV-seronegative.

The chain uses TRBV5-1 and TRBJ2-3; TRBD2 might be the D (6 bases). Germline CDR1 reads SGHRS; CDR2 reads YFSETQ. This CDR3 region has 15 residues. Trimming shortened V by 6 bases and J by 3 bases, and 17 bases separated the two germline ends. This CDR3 reads CASNLIGGSTDTQYF. The CDR3 region has the DNA TGCGCCAGCAACCTGATCGGGGGATCAACAGATACGCAGTATTTT.

The CDR3 nucleotides are TGTGCCAGTAGTCTCCGGGTATGGCAGCCCCAGCATTTT. Amino acids: CASSLRVWQPQHF. The rearrangement links TRBV19 to TRBJ1-5; no firm D call. The V gene lost 5 bases and the J gene lost 7 bases, with 12 bases spanning the gap. Germline loops: CDR1 LNHDA, CDR2 SQIVND (reference sequence). The CDR3 is 13 residues long.

The rearrangement links TRBV27 to TRBJ1-3; no clear D gene. Per the germline V gene, CDR1 is MNHEY and CDR2 is SMNVEV (reference sequence). The V end was cut by 2 bases, the J end by 1 base, with 15 bases between. This CDR3 region has 17 residues. The CDR3 sequence is CASSLQVPTVSGNTIYF. The DNA of the CDR3 is TGTGCCAGCAGTTTACAGGTTCCTACCGTATCTGGAAACACCATATATTTT.

Here the CDR3 reads CASSQVLREGLGTYNEQFF. In DNA form, the CDR3 reads TGTGCCAGCAGCCAAGTATTGCGGGAGGGCCTAGGCACCTACAATGAGCAGTTCTTC. This chain uses TRBV27 with TRBJ2-1; 9 positions match TRBD2. Per germline, CDR1 MNHEY and CDR2 SMNVEV (reference sequence). The V segment lost 6 bases and the J segment 2 bases; nucleotides outside the gene matches: 17. This CDR3 region has 19 residues.

The V call is TRBV10-3, the J call TRBJ2-7; 14 bases fit TRBD2. The CDR3 spans 18 residues. J gave up 2 bases and V 2 bases, and 8 bases lay outside the gene matches. Germline V lookup: CDR1 ENHRY, CDR2 SYGVKD. This CDR3 is CAISETGLAGERTYEQYF. The CDR3 region has the DNA TGTGCCATCAGTGAGACGGGACTAGCGGGAGAGAGGACCTACGAGCAGTACTTC.

The genes are TRBV7-3 and TRBJ2-1, with D possibly matching TRBD1 (6 bases). The CDR3 is made up of 13 amino acids. V shed 4 bases and J shed 7 bases, with 11 bases lying between them. CDR1 and CDR2 from the germline V gene are SGHTA and FQGTGA. DNA of the CDR3: TGTGCCAGCAGCTCAGGGGTTGGGAATGAGCAGTTCTTC. The encoded protein is CASSSGVGNEQFF.

This clone was seen a handful of times. V and J are TRBV9 and TRBJ1-1, with 8 bases fitting TRBD1. The J segment lost 2 bases and the V segment lost 4 bases, leaving 7 bases of the junction unmatched. The CDR3 extends over 15 amino acids. The germline V gene has CDR1 SGDLS and CDR2 YYNGEE. CDR3 loop: CASSPRTGINTEAFF. The CDR3, as DNA: TGTGCCAGCAGCCCGCGGACAGGGATCAACACTGAAGCTTTCTTT.

The chain joins TRBV29-1 to TRBJ2-5, with a possible D match to TRBD1 (5 bases). The CDR3 runs to 14 residues. Germline V gene lookup returns CDR1 SQVTM and CDR2 ANQGSEA. V lost 5 bases to trimming and J lost 4 bases, with 17 bases between them. The CDR3 protein is CSVPDPQDGETQYF. CDR3 DNA: TGCAGCGTTCCCGATCCACAGGACGGAGAGACCCAGTACTTC.